This entry is about one T cell receptor beta chain. Its target is unknown. An end of the junction differs from the germline gene, which may be a read error. These data come from a study of beta chain features in type 1 diabetes. Across the study: Age, gender, cell numbers and subset yield matched between patients and controls.

The CDR3 is 14 amino acids. Germline loops: CDR1 SNHLY, CDR2 FYNNEI. General study points: VDJ junctions in type 1 diabetes patients carried more deletions and fewer insertions.

The authors reverse transcribed all of the isolated RNA, so sequencing captured expressed TCRB transcripts. The repertoire was sequenced with immunoSEQ multiplex PCR; TCRdb's copy has only in-frame clones and lacks some. The sample records 110,000 or so clones, roughly 43% being singletons. This receptor was obtained from a woman younger than 35 in good health. The sample taken for sequencing was stem cell memory CD4+ T cells from blood. V usage is TRBV2 and J usage is TRBJ1-4, with 7 positions matching TRBD1. DNA for the CDR3: TGTGCCAGCCGGAACGGACAGGCTAACGAAAAACTGTTTTTT. It codes for CASRNGQANEKLFF.